This T cell receptor beta chain comes out of a study of CD8 T cells in Susac syndrome. Reverse transcription of roughly 0.45 to 1 ug RNA used random hexamers. TCRdb reprocessed the immunoSEQ multiplex PCR reads with MiXCR, giving one entry per CDR3 protein. The sample has about 200,000 distinct CDR3 sequences; roughly 94% are singletons. Germline V gene data show CDR1 as KGHDR and CDR2 as SFDVKD. The CDR3 extends over 16 amino acids. V was shortened by 4 bases and J by 6 bases, with 18 bases between the two germline ends. This TCR derives from a human donor with multiple sclerosis. This chain links TRBV24-1 with TRBJ2-1; D perhaps matches TRBD2 (6 bases). The sample consisted of CD4+ T cells from PBMCs. The CDR3 sequence: CATSDRTGVSVNEQFF. The CDR3 region has the DNA TGTGCCACCAGTGACCGTACGGGGGTGTCAGTCAATGAGCAGTTCTTC.